This TCR beta chain is from a study of blood T cell repertoires in COVID-19. In the study overall: From the United States, Italy and Spain came samples of acute and convalescent COVID-19.

The V segment lost 6 bases and the J segment 7 bases; nucleotides outside the gene matches: 14. The germline CDR1 and CDR2 sequences are SEHNR and FQNEAQ (reference sequence). The CDR3 runs to 15 residues. Libraries were prepared by immunoSEQ multiplex PCR; TCRdb keeps only in-frame clonotypes and omits some of them. The table lists 150,000 to 200,000 clones, roughly 90% of them singletons, with about 0.59% in the top ten. Sequencing input: peripheral blood. The chain employs TRBV7-9 and TRBJ2-7, with 8 bases matching TRBD1. This sequence originates from a man in his fifties or sixties with acute or convalescent COVID-19. CDR3 coding DNA: TGTGCCAGCAGTCTGGATCCGCAGGGGGCGCCTGAGCAGTACTTC. It is translated as CASSLDPQGAPEQYF.